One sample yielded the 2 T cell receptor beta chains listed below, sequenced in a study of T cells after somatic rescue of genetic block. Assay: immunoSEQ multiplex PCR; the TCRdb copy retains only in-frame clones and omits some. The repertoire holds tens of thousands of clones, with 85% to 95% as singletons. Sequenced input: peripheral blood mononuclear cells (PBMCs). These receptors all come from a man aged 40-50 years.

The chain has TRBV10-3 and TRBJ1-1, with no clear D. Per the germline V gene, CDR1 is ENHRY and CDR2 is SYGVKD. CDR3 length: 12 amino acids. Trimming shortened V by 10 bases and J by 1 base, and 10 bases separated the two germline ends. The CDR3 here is CATRDPNTEAFF. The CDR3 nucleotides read TGTGCCACCCGAGACCCGAACACTGAAGCTTTCTTT.

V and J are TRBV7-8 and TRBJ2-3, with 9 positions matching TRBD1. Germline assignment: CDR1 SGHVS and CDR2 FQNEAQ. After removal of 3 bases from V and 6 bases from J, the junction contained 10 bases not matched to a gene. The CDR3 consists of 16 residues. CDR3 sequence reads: CASSLRDGQGKDTQYF. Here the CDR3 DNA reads TGTGCCAGCAGCTTGAGGGACGGACAGGGGAAGGATACGCAGTATTTT.